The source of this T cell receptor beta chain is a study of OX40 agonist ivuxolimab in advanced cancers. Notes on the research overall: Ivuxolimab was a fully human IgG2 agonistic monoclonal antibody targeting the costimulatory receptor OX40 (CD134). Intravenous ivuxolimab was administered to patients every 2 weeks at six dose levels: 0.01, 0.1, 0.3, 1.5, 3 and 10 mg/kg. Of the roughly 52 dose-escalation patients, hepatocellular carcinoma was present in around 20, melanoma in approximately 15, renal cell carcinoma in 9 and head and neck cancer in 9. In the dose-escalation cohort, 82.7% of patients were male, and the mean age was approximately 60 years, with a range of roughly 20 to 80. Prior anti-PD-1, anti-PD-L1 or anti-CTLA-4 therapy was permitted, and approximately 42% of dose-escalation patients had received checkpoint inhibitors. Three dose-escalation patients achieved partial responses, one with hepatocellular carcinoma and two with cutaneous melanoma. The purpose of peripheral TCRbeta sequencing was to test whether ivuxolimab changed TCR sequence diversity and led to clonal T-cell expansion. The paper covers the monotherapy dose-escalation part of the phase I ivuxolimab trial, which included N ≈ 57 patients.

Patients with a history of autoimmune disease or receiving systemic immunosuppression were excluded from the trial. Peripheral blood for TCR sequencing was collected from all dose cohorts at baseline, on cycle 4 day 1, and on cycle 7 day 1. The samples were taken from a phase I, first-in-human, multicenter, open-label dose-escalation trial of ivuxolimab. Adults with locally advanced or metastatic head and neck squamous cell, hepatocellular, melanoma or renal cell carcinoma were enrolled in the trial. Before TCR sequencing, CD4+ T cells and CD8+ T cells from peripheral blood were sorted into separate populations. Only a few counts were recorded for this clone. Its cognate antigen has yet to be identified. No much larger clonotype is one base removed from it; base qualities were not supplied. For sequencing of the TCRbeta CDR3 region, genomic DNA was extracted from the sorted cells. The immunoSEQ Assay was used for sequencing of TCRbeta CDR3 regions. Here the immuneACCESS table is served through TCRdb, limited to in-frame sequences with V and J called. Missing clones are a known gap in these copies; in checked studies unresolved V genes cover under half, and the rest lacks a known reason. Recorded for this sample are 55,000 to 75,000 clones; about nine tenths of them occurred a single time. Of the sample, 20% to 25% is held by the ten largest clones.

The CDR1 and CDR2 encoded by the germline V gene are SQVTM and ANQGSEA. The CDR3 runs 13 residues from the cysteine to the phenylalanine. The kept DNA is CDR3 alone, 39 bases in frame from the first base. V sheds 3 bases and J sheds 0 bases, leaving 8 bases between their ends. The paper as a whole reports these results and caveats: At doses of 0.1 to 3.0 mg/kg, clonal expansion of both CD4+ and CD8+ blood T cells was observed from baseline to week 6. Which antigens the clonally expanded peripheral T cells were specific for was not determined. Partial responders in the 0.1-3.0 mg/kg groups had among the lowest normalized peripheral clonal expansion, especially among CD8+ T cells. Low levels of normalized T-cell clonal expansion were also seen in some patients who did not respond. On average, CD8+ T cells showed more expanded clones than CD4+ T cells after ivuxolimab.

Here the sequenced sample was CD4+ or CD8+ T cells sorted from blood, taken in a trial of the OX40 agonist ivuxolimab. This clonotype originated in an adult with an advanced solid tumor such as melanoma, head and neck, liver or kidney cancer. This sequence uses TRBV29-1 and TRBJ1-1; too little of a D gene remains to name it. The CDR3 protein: CSVEPGMNTEAFF. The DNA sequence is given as TGCAGCGTTGAGCCCGGCATGAACACTGAAGCTTTCTTT.